What follows are 23 T cell receptor beta chains derived from one specimen sequenced in a study of blood T cells in healthy people across ages. A J-beta primer mix and a sample-barcoded 5' primer were used in a second PCR of about 7 to 12 cycles. A single record per CDR3 protein comes from TCRdb applying MiXCR to the 5' RACE reads. In the table there are hundreds of thousands of distinct CDR3 sequences, about 32% of which are singletons. Sequenced sample: blood. The source is a woman aged 80 or over in good health.

With respect to this clonotype: The junction and the germline gene differ at one end; a read error may be behind it. This rearrangement joins TRBV3-1 to TRBJ2-5; weak D call: TRBD1 (5 bases). This CDR3 contains 15 residues. Germline values: CDR1 LGHDT, CDR2 YNNKEL (reference sequence). CDR3 nucleotides: TGTGCCAGCAGACAAGGGATTCAAACAGGAAATGAGCAGTACTTC. It is translated as CASRQGIQTGNEQYF.

This clonotype has a count of ten or more. This chain connects TRBV3-1 to TRBJ2-1; D possibly matches TRBD1 or TRBD2 (5 bases each). Germline V gene data show CDR1 as LGHDT and CDR2 as YNNKEL (reference sequence). The germline V and J ends were trimmed by 4 bases and 7 bases, with 17 bases remaining between them. This CDR3 is 15 amino acids long. CDR3 amino acids: CASSPTEGTGNEQFF. Here the CDR3 DNA reads TGTGCCAGCAGCCCAACTGAAGGGACGGGGAATGAGCAGTTCTTC.

The V call is TRBV2, the J call TRBJ1-5, with unresolved D. Germline lookup yields CDR1 SNHLY and CDR2 FYNNEI. Deletions cut 4 bases from V and 0 bases from J, with 7 bases between. This CDR3 contains 14 residues. DNA of the CDR3: TGTGCCAGCAGTGGGACCTATAGCAATCAGCCCCAGCATTTT. This sequence encodes CASSGTYSNQPQHF.

This clonotype has at least ten counts. The chain recombines TRBV27 with TRBJ1-5; D may be TRBD1 (6 bases). The CDR3 extends over 15 amino acids. V lost 8 bases and J lost 0, with 14 bases in between. Germline assignment: CDR1 MNHEY and CDR2 SMNVEV (reference sequence). The CDR3 region has the DNA TGTGCCAGCGATAGGACAGAAAATAGCAATCAGCCCCAGCATTTT. Translated: CASDRTENSNQPQHF.

This clonotype was counted between two and nine times. This chain links TRBV2 with TRBJ2-3, with TRBD2 matching over 8 bases. This CDR3 spans 16 amino acids. With 1 base clipped from V and 6 bases from J, the junction kept 9 bases outside the gene matches. Germline assignment: CDR1 SNHLY and CDR2 FYNNEI. CDR3 nucleotide sequence: TGTGCCAGCAGTGAAGGAGGGACTAGGGGTACCGATACGCAGTATTTT. Amino acids: CASSEGGTRGTDTQYF.

On this clonotype: It may be a read error: a sequence one base away is much more abundant. CDR3 sequence: CSASRGTNGGTDTQYF. The CDR3 bases are TGCAGTGCTAGTAGGGGGACTAACGGGGGCACAGATACGCAGTATTTT. The chain carries TRBV20-1 and TRBJ2-3; D is possibly TRBD2 (7 bases). The ends were cut back, 3 bases at V and 1 base at J, with 17 bases in the middle. CDR1 is DFQATT and CDR2 is SNEGSKA in the germline V gene (reference sequence). There are 16 residues in the CDR3.

Many counts were recorded for this clonotype. The rearrangement joins TRBV5-1 to TRBJ2-7; TRBD1 matches 7 bases. V lost 4 bases, J lost 5 bases, and 12 bases stayed unmatched. CDR1 SGHRS and CDR2 YFSETQ come from the germline V gene. The CDR3 runs to 15 residues. For the CDR3, the DNA is TGCGCCAGCAGCGTGGACAGGAACCTGGGAAACGAGCAGTACTTC. It translates to CASSVDRNLGNEQYF.

Concerning this clonotype: Since a much larger clone is just one base distant, this may be a read error. The chain is built from TRBV4-3 and TRBJ2-3; perhaps TRBD1 as D (5 bases). The germline CDR1 and CDR2 sequences are LGHNA and YSLEER. The length of the CDR3 is 15 residues. V was clipped by 1 base and J by 14 bases, with 22 bases between them. CDR3 bases: TGCGCCAGCAGCCAAGGGGGCGGTAATAATGAAAAACTGTATTTT. Amino acids: CASSQGGGNNEKLYF.

This clonotype was found many times. This chain joins TRBV12-3 or TRBV12-4 and TRBJ2-5, with a tentative D call TRBD1 (7 bases). The CDR3 is 14 amino acids. V was trimmed by 3 bases and J by 3 bases, leaving 11 bases between them. CDR3 sequence (DNA): TGTGCCAGCAGTTTTACAGGGGAGGAAGAGACCCAGTACTTC. It codes for CASSFTGEEETQYF.

This clonotype was seen more than once but under ten times. This rearrangement joins TRBV6-5 to TRBJ1-5; the D is unclear. Trimming stripped 7 bases from V and 1 base from J, with 8 bases between. The CDR3 consists of 13 residues. Germline-derived CDR1 and CDR2 are MNHEY and SVGAGI. DNA for the CDR3: TGTGCCAGCACCCCGGGGAGCAATCAGCCCCAGCATTTT. Its translation: CASTPGSNQPQHF.

Only a few counts were recorded for this clonotype. The chain is built from TRBV10-3 and TRBJ1-1; TRBD1 matches at 11 bases. V dropped 4 bases and J dropped 5; count of bases not matched to a gene: 6. The CDR3 totals 15 residues. CDR1 is ENHRY and CDR2 is SYGVKD in the germline V gene. CDR3 loop: CAISGPGQGVTEAFF. The DNA of the CDR3 is TGTGCCATCAGTGGTCCGGGACAGGGGGTGACTGAAGCTTTCTTT.

The table lists this clonotype with many counts. The chain links TRBV20-1 to TRBJ1-2, with 10 positions matching TRBD1. The CDR3 sequence is 14 residues long. V trimming: 1 base; J trimming: 4 bases; junction bases outside the gene matches: 3. Germline CDR1 reads DFQATT; CDR2 reads SNEGSKA (reference sequence). The chain's CDR3 is CSARGQGAGYGYTF. In nucleotides, the CDR3 is TGCAGTGCTAGAGGACAGGGGGCCGGCTATGGCTACACCTTC.

This clonotype occurred a few times. The J gene is TRBJ2-1, the V gene TRBV20-1, with D possibly matching TRBD2 (7 bases). Trimming left V 3 bases short and J 6 bases short, with 21 bases between. Germline CDR1 is DFQATT and CDR2 is SNEGSKA (reference sequence). The CDR3 length is 16 residues. CDR3 residues: CSARSLGGGPSNEQFF. The CDR3 region has the DNA TGCAGTGCTAGGAGCCTGGGGGGGGGGCCGAGCAATGAGCAGTTCTTC.

About this clonotype itself: A much larger clone lies a single base off, so this may be a read error. The rearrangement uses TRBV7-6 and TRBJ2-3; TRBD1 matches 9 bases. Germline values: CDR1 SGHVS, CDR2 FNYEAQ. The J segment lost 5 bases and the V segment lost 4 bases, leaving 7 bases of the junction unmatched. There are 15 residues in the CDR3. In nucleotides, the CDR3 is TGTGCCAGCAGCTACTCGGGACAGGGTGGAGATACGCAGTATTTT. This sequence encodes CASSYSGQGGDTQYF.

This clonotype was recorded many times. The chain employs TRBV24-1 and TRBJ2-7; no clear D gene. The CDR3 spans 13 residues. Germline CDR1 KGHDR, CDR2 SFDVKD. Between the trimmed V and J ends, which lost 4 bases and 4 bases, there was a span of 10 bases. The CDR3 loop reads CATSEPGRYEQYF. The CDR3, as DNA: TGTGCCACCAGTGAGCCCGGTAGGTACGAGCAGTACTTC.

This clonotype was picked up many times. The V call is TRBV20-1, the J call TRBJ2-7; 7 nucleotides line up with TRBD2. The trim removed 2 bases at V and 2 bases at J, leaving 9 bases unmatched. The CDR3 runs 15 residues. Per the germline V gene, CDR1 is DFQATT and CDR2 is SNEGSKA (reference sequence). CDR3 sequence (DNA): TGCAGTGCTAGACGCCCTAGCCGGGGGGCCTACGAGCAGTACTTC. Translating gives CSARRPSRGAYEQYF.

The chain links TRBV18 to TRBJ2-7; 7 positions agree with TRBD1. This CDR3 comprises 14 residues. V was clipped by 3 bases and J by 3 bases; unmatched bases: 5. Germline-derived CDR1 and CDR2 are KGHSH and LQKENI. CDR3 coding DNA: TGTGCCAGCTCACCCTCCCGACAGGGCTACGAGCAGTACTTC. It codes for CASSPSRQGYEQYF.

This clonotype was observed a few times. A read error may explain this, as a much larger clone is one base away. CDR3 bases: TGCAGTGCTCTTCCAGTTGGCACAGATACGCAGTATTTT. Protein sequence: CSALPVGTDTQYF. The gene calls are TRBV20-1 and TRBJ2-3; D is undetermined. V lost 5 bases and J 1 base, leaving 10 bases between the germline ends. The length of the CDR3 is 13 residues. The germline gives CDR1 DFQATT, CDR2 SNEGSKA (reference sequence).

About this clonotype: The junction shows a germline mismatch at one end, possibly a read error. The chain couples TRBV9 to TRBJ2-1; D is ambiguous. CDR1 is SGDLS, CDR2 YYNGEE, per germline. This CDR3 contains 14 residues. The CDR3 DNA reads TGTGCCTGCAGCCCGTTCGGGCCCTTCAATGAGCAGTTCTTC. Encoded protein: CACSPFGPFNEQFF. The full variable domain, rest sourced from reference TRBV9 and TRBJ2-1, is DSGVTQTPKHLITATGQRVTLRCSPRSGDLSVYWYQQSLDQGLQFLIQYYNGEERAKGNILERFSAQQFPDLHSELNLSSLELGDSALYFCACSPFGPFNEQFFGPGTRLTVL.

Worth noting for this clonotype: Its ends do not fully match the called genes, so a read error is possible. J is TRBJ2-5 and V is TRBV5-1; 7 bases fit TRBD2. Per germline, CDR1 SGHRS and CDR2 YFSETQ. There are 16 residues in the CDR3. CDR3 region: CACSGPIGGNQETQYF. The CDR3 nucleotides are TGCGCCTGCAGCGGGCCTATCGGGGGGAACCAAGAGACCCAGTACTTC. Supplemented by reference TRBV5-1 and TRBJ2-5, the full variable domain reads KAGVTQTPRYLIKTRGQQVTLSCSPISGHRSVSWYQQTPGQGLQFLFEYFSETQRNKGNFPGRFSGRQFSNSRSEMNVSTLELGDSALYLCACSGPIGGNQETQYFGPGTRLLVL.

This clonotype came up many times. The V gene is TRBV7-2, the J gene TRBJ2-7; 7 nucleotides match TRBD1. V trimming: 4 bases; J trimming: 2 bases; junction bases outside the gene matches: 8. Germline lookup yields CDR1 SGHTA and CDR2 FQGNSA. CDR3 length equals 15 residues. CDR3 region: CASSSQQGSPYEQYF. The DNA for the CDR3 is TGTGCCAGCAGCTCCCAACAGGGGTCACCCTACGAGCAGTACTTC.

A note on this clonotype: Given a much more abundant clone one base away, this may be a read error. The CDR3 DNA is TGCGCCAGCAGCTTGCTTCCTAGTTCAGATGAGACCCAGTTCTTC. Residues: CASSLLPSSDETQFF. V and J are TRBV5-1 and TRBJ2-1; D unresolved. CDR3 size: 15 residues. The germline gives CDR1 SGHRS, CDR2 YFSETQ. Trimming cost V 1 base and J 13 bases, with 21 bases left between them.

The sample holds many counts of this clonotype. One end of the junction does not line up with germline, which may come from a read error. The rearrangement uses TRBV20-1 and TRBJ1-1; 10 bases fit TRBD1. The CDR3 covers 12 residues. Germline CDR1 is DFQATT and CDR2 is SNEGSKA (reference sequence). CDR3 in DNA: TGCAGCGCTAGGACAGGGGGAACTGAAGCTTTCTTT. Its protein is CSARTGGTEAFF.